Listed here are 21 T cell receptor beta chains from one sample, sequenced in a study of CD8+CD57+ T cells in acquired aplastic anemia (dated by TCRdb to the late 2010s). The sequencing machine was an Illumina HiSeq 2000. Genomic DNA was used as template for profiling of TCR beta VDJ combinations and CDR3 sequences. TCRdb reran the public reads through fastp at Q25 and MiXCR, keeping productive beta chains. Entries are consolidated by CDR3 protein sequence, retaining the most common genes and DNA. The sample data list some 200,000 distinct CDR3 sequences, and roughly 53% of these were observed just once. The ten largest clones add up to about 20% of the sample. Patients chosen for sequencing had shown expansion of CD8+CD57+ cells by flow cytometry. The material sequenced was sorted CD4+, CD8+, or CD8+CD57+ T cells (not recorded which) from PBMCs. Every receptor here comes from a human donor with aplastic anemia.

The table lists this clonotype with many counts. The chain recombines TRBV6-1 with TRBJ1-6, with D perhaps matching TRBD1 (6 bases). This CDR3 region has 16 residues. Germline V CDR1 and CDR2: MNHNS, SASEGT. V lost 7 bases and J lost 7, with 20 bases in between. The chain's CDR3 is CASNLPQGIDNSPLHF. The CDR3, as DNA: TGTGCCAGCAATCTCCCCCAGGGGATAGACAATTCACCCCTCCACTTT.

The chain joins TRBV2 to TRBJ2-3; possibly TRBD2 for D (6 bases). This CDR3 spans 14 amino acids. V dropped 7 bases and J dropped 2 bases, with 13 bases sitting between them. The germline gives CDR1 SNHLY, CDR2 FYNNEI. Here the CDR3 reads CASTMGGITDTQYF. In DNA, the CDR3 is TGTGCCAGCACAATGGGGGGTATCACAGATACGCAGTATTTT.

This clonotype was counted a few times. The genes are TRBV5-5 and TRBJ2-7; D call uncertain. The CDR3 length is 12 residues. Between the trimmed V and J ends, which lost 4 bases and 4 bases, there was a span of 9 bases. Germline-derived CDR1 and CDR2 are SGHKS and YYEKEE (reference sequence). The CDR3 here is CASSLSQYEQYF. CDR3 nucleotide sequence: TGTGCCAGCAGCCTCAGTCAGTACGAGCAGTACTTC.

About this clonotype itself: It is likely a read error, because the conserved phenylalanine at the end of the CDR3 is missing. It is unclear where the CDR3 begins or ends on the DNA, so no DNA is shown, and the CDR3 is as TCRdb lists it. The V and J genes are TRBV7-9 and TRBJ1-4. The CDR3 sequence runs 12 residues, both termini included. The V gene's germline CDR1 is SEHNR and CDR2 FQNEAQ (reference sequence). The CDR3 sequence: CASSQTSRDLVV.

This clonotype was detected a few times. The CDR3 DNA follows: TGTGCCAGCAGTGAGTTCGGGGAAAAGCATGGCTACACCTTC. Its protein product is CASSEFGEKHGYTF. V is TRBV25-1 and J is TRBJ1-2; D is unresolved. This CDR3 contains 14 residues. CDR1 MGHDK and CDR2 SYGVNS come from the germline V gene. V was clipped by 3 bases and J by 6 bases, with 14 bases between them.

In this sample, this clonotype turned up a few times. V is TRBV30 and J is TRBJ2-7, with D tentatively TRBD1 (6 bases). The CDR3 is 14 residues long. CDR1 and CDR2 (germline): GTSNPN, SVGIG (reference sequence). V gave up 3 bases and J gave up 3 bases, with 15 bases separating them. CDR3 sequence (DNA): TGTGCCTGGAGCCTCCCTAGGGACAACTACGAGCAGTACTTC. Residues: CAWSLPRDNYEQYF.

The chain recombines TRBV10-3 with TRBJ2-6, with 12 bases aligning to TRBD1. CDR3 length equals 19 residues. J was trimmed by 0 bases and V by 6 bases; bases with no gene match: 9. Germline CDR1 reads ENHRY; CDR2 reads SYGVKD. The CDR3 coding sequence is TGTGCCATCAGCGCTGGGACAGGGGGCAGGGGCTCTGGGGCCAACGTCCTGACTTTC. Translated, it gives CAISAGTGGRGSGANVLTF.

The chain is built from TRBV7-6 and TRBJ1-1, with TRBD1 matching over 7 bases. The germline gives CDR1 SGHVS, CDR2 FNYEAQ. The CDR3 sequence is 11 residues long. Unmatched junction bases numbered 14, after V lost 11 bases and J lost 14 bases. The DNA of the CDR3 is TGTGCCCCGCTTAAGGGGGCGCGGTGGTTCTTT. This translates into CAPLKGARWFF.

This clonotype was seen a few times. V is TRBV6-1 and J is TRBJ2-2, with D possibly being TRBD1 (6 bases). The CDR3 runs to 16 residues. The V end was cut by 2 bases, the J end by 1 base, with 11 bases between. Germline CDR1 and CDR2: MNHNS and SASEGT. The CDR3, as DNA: TGTGCCAGCAGTGAATGGTTCAGGGGGAACACCGGGGAGCTGTTTTTT. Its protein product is CASSEWFRGNTGELFF.

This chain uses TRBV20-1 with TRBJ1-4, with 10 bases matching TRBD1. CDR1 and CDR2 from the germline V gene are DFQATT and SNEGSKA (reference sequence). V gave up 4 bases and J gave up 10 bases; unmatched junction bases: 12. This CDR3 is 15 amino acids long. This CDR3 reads CSAKVPGQGLGKLFF. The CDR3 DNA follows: TGCAGTGCTAAGGTTCCGGGACAGGGGCTAGGAAAACTGTTTTTT.

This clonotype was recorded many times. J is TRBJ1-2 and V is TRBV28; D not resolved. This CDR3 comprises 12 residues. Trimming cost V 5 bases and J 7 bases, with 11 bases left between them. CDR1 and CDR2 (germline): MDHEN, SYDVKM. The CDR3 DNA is TGTGCCAGCAGTCAGGTCGAGAGTGGCTACACCTTC. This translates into CASSQVESGYTF.

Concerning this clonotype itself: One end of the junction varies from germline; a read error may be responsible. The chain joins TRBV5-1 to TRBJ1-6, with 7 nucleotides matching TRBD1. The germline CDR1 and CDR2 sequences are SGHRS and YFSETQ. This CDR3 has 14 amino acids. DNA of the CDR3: TGTGCCAGCAGCGTAGGGACAGTTAATTCACCCCTCCACTTT. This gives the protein CASSVGTVNSPLHF.

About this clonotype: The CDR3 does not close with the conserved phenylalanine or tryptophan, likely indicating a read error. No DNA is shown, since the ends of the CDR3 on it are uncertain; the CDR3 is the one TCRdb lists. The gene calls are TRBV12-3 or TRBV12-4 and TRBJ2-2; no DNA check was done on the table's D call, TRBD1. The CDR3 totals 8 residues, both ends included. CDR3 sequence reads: CASSLGQG.

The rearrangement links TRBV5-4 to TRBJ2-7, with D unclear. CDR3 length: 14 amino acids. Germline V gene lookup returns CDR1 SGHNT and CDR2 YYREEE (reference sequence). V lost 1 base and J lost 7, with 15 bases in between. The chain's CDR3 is CASSLSTLVGEQYF. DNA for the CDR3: TGTGCCAGCAGCTTGTCGACCCTCGTCGGAGAGCAGTACTTC.

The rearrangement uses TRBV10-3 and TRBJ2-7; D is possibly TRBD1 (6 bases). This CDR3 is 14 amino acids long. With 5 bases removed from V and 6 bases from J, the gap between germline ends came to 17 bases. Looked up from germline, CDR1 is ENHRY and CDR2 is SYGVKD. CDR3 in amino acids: CAISSGTSSVEQYF. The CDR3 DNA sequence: TGTGCCATCAGTTCCGGGACATCGAGCGTCGAGCAGTACTTC.

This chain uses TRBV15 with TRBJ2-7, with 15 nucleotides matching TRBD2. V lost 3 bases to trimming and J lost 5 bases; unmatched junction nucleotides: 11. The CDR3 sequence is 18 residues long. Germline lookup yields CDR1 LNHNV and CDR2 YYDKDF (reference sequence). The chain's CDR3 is CATSSRPGTSGGRNEQYF. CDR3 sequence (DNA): TGTGCCACCAGCAGCCGACCCGGGACTAGCGGGGGGAGGAACGAGCAGTACTTC.

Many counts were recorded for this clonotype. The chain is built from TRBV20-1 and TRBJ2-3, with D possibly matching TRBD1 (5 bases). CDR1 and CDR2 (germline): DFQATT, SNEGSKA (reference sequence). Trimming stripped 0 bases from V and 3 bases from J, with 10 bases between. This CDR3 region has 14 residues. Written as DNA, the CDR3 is TGCAGTGCTAGAGATTCAGGGTTGACAGATACGCAGTATTTT. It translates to CSARDSGLTDTQYF.

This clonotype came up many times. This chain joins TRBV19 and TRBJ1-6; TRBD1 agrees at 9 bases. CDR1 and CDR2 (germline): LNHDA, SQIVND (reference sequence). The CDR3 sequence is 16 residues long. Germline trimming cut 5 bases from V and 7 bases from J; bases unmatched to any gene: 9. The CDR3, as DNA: TGTGCCAGTAGTCTCCTCCTTGGGACAGGGAATTCACCCCTCCACTTT. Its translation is CASSLLLGTGNSPLHF.

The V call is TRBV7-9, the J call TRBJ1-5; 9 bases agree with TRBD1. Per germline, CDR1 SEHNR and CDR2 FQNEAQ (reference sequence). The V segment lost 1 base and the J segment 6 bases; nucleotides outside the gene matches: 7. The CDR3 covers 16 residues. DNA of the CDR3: TGTGCCAGCAGCTTAGGCGGACAGGGGTTTAGTCAGCCCCAGCATTTT. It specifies CASSLGGQGFSQPQHF.

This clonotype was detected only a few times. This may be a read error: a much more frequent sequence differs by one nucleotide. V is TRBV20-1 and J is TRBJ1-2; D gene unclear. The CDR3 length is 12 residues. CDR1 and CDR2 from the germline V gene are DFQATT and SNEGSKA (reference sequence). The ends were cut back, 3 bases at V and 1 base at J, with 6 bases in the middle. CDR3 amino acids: CSASRVNYGYTF. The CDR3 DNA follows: TGCAGTGCTAGTCGGGTTAACTATGGCTACACCTTC.

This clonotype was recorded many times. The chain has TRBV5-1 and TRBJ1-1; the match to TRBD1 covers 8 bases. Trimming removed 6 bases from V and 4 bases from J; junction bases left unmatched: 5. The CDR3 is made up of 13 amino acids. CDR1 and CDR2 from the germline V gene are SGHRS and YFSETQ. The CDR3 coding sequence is TGCGCCAGCATCTCCGGACAGGGCACTGAAGCTTTCTTT. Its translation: CASISGQGTEAFF.